The source of this T cell receptor (beta chain) is a study of T cells in localized non-small cell lung cancer. This clone was seen once. Generated by immunoSEQ multiplex PCR, the TCRdb table keeps only in-frame clones and is missing some. Among about 24,000 clones listed, more than 85% were seen once. CDR1 and CDR2 (germline): WNHNN, SYGVQD (reference sequence). Trimming removed 7 bases at V and 5 bases at J, with 6 bases between. The CDR3 is made up of 11 amino acids. The chain joins TRBV10-1 to TRBJ1-5; no definite D call. The sample consisted of peripheral blood, taken before any cancer treatment. The clonotype originates from a woman aged 35-70 years with stage I lung adenocarcinoma. The CDR3 DNA follows: TGCGCCAGCAAAGGAGATCAGCCCCAGCATTTT. It codes for CASKGDQPQHF.